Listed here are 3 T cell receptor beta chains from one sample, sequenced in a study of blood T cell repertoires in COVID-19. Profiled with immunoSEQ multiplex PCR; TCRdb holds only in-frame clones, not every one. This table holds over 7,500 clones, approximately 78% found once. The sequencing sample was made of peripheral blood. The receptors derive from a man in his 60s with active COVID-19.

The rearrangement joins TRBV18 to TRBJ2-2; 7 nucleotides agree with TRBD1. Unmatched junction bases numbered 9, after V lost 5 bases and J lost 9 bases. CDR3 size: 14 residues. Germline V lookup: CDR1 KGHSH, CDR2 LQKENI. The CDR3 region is CASSADRAVRELFF. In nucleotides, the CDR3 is TGTGCCAGCTCAGCCGACAGGGCCGTCCGGGAGCTGTTTTTT. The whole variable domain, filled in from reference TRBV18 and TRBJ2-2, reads NAGVMQNPRHLVRRRGQEARLRCSPMKGHSHVYWYRQLPEEGLKFMVYLQKENIIDESGMPKERFSAEFPKEGPSILRIQQVVRGDSAAYFCASSADRAVRELFFGEGSRLTVL.

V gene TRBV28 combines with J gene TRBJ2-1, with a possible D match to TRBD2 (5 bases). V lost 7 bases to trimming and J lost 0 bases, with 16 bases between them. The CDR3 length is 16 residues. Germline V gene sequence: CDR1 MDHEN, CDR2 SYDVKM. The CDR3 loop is CASTVFGLASYNEQFF. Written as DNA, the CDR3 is TGTGCCAGCACCGTATTCGGACTGGCCTCCTACAATGAGCAGTTCTTC.

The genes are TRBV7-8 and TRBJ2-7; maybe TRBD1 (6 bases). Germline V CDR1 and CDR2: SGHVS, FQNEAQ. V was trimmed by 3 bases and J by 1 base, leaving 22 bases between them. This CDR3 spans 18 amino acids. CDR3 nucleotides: TGTGCCAGCAGCTTGCGGAGACAGGTAGGGAGCGGTTCCTACGAGCAGTACTTC. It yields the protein CASSLRRQVGSGSYEQYF.